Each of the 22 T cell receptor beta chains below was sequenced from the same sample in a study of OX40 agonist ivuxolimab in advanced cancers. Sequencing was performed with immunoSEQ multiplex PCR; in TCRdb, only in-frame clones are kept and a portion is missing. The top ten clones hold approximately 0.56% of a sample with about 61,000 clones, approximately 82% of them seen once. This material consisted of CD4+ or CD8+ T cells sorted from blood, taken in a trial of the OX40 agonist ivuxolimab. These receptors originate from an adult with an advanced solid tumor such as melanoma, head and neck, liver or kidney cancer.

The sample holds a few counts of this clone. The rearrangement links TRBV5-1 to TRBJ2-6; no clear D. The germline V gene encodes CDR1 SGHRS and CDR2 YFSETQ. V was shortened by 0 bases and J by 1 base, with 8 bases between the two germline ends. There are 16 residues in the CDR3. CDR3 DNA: TGCGCCAGCAGCTTGGCCATGGGGTCTGGGGCCAACGTCCTGACTTTC. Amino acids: CASSLAMGSGANVLTF.

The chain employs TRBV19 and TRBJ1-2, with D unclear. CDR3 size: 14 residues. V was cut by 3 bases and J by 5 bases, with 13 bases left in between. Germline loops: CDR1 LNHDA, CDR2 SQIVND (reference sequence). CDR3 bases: TGTGCCAGTAGTATTGGCGGCCGCCATTATGGCTACACCTTC. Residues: CASSIGGRHYGYTF.

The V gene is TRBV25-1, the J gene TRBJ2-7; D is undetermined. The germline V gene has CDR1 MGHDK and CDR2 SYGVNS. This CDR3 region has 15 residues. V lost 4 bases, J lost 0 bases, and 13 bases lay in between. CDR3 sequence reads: CASSATAPGSYEQYF. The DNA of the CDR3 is TGTGCCAGCAGTGCTACAGCCCCCGGCTCCTACGAGCAGTACTTC.

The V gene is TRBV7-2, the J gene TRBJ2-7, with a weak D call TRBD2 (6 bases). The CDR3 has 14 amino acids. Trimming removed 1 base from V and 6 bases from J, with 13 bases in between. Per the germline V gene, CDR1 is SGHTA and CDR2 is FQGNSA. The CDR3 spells CASSLEASAAEQYF. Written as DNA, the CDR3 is TGTGCCAGCAGCTTAGAGGCTAGCGCCGCCGAGCAGTACTTC. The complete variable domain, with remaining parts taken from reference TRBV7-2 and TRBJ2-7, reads GAGVSQSPSNKVTEKGKDVELRCDPISGHTALYWYRQSLGQGLEFLIYFQGNSAPDKSGLPSDRFSAERTGGSVSTLTIQRTQQEDSAVYLCASSLEASAAEQYFGPGTRLTVT.

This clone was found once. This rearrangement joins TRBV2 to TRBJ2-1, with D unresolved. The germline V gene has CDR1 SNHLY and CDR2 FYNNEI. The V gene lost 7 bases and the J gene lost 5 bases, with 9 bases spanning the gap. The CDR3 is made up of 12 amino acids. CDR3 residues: CASKTTNNEQFF. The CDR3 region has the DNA TGTGCCAGCAAAACCACCAACAATGAGCAGTTCTTC. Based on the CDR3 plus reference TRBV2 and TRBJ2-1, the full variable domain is EPEVTQTPSHQVTQMGQEVILRCVPISNHLYFYWYRQILGQKVEFLVSFYNNEISEKSEIFDDQFSVERPDGSNFTLKIRSTKLEDSAMYFCASKTTNNEQFFGPGTRLTVL.

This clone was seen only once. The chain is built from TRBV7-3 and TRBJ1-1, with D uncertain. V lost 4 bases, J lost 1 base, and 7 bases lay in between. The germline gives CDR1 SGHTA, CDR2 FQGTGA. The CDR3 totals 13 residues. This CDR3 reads CASSSTPNTEAFF. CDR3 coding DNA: TGTGCCAGCAGCTCCACCCCGAACACTGAAGCTTTCTTT.

The CDR3 sequence: CASSLRDRDYNEQFF. The DNA of the CDR3 is TGTGCCAGCAGCTTACGGGACAGGGATTACAATGAGCAGTTCTTC. The rearrangement joins TRBV7-9 to TRBJ2-1; 9 bases agree with TRBD1. Germline V gene sequence: CDR1 SEHNR, CDR2 FQNEAQ (reference sequence). The CDR3 sequence is 15 residues long. V was clipped by 2 bases and J by 4 bases; unmatched bases: 3.

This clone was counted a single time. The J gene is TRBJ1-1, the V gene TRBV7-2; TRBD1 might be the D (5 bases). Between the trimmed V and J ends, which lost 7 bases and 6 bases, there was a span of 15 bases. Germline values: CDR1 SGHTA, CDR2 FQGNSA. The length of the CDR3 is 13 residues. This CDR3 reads CASTSGRVAEAFF. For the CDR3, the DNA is TGTGCCAGCACCTCGGGACGAGTCGCTGAAGCTTTCTTT.

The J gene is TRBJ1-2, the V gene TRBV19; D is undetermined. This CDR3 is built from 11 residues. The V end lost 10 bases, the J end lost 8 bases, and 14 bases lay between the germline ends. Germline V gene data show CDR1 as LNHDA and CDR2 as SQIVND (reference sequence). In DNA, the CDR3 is TGTGCCACTCCGGCGGGCCAGGGCTACACCTTC. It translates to CATPAGQGYTF.

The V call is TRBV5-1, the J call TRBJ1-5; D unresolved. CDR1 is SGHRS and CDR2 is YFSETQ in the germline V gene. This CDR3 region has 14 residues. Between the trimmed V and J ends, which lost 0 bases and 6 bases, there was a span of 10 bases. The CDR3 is CASSLGPASQPQHF. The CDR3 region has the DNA TGCGCCAGCAGCTTGGGCCCCGCGAGTCAGCCCCAGCATTTT. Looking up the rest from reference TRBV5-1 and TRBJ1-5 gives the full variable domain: KAGVTQTPRYLIKTRGQQVTLSCSPISGHRSVSWYQQTPGQGLQFLFEYFSETQRNKGNFPGRFSGRQFSNSRSEMNVSTLELGDSALYLCASSLGPASQPQHFGDGTRLSIL.

CDR3 sequence: CASSYSRPRAGNTIYF. For the CDR3, the DNA is TGTGCCAGCAGTTACTCGCGACCCAGGGCTGGAAACACCATATATTTT. The chain carries TRBV6-5 and TRBJ1-3; TRBD1 is a possible D gene (5 bases). The germline gives CDR1 MNHEY, CDR2 SVGAGI. The CDR3 extends over 16 amino acids. Trimming took off 0 bases at V and 2 bases at J, with 11 bases between the two ends.

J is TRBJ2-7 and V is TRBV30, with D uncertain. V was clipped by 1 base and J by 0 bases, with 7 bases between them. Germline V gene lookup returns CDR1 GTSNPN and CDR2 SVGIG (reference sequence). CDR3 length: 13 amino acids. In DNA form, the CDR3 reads TGTGCCTGGAGTGACGGTAACTCCTACGAGCAGTACTTC. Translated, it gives CAWSDGNSYEQYF.

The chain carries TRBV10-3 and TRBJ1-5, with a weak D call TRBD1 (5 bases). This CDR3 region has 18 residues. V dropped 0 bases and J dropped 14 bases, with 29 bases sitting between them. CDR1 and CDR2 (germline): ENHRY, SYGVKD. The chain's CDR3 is CAISESAGTQSARVQKHF. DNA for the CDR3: TGTGCCATCAGTGAGTCGGCAGGGACTCAATCAGCGAGGGTGCAAAAGCATTTT.

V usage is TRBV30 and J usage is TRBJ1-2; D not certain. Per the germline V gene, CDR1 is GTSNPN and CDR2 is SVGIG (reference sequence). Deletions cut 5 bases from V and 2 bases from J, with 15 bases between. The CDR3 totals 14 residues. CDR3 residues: CAWLYTSRNYGYTF. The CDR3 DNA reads TGTGCCTGGCTTTATACCTCACGGAACTATGGCTACACCTTC.

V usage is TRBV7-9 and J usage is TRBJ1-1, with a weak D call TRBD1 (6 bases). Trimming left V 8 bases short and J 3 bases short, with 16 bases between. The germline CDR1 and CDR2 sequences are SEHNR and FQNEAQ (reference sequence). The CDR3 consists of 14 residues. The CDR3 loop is CASLKDSWDTEAFF. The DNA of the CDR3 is TGTGCCAGCCTAAAGGACAGTTGGGACACTGAAGCTTTCTTT. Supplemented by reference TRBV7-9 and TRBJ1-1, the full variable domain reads DTGVSQNPRHKITKRGQNVTFRCDPISEHNRLYWYRQTLGQGPEFLTYFQNEAQLEKSRLLSDRFSAERPKGSFSTLEIQRTEQGDSAMYLCASLKDSWDTEAFFGQGTRLTVV.

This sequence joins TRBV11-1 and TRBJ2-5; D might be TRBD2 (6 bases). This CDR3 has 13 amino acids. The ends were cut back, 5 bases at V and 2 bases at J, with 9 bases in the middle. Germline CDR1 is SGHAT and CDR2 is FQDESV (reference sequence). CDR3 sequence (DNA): TGTGCCAGCAGCCCCCGGGGGCAAGAGACCCAGTACTTC. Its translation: CASSPRGQETQYF.

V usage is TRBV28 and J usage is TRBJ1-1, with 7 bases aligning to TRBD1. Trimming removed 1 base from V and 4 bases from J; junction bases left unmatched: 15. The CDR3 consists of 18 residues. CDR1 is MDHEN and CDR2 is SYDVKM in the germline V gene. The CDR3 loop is CASSLSGRGRGTGTEAFF. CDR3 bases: TGTGCCAGCAGTTTATCGGGCAGGGGCAGGGGGACTGGCACTGAAGCTTTCTTT.

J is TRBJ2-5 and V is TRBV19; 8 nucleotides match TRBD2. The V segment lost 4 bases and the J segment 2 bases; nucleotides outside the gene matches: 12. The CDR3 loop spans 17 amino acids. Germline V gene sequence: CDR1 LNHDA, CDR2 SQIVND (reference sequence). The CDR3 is CASSTVLAGGPQETQYF. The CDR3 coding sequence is TGTGCCAGTAGTACGGTGCTGGCGGGAGGACCACAAGAGACCCAGTACTTC. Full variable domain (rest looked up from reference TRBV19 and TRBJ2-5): DGGITQSPKYLFRKEGQNVTLSCEQNLNHDAMYWYRQDPGQGLRLIYYSQIVNDFQKGDIAEGYSVSREKKESFPLTVTSAQKNPTAFYLCASSTVLAGGPQETQYFGPGTRLLVL.

The CDR3 sequence is CASRLAGNTIYF. Here the CDR3 DNA reads TGTGCCAGCAGGCTGGCTGGAAACACCATATATTTT. The rearrangement joins TRBV2 to TRBJ1-3; D gene ambiguous. Trimming pared 6 bases from V and 2 bases from J, leaving 5 bases between. In germline, CDR1 is SNHLY, CDR2 FYNNEI. This CDR3 spans 12 amino acids.

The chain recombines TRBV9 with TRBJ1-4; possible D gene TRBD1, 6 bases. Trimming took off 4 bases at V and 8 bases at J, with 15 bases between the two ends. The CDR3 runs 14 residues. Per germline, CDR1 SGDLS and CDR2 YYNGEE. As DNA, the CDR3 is TGTGCCAGCAGCTCAAGGACAGAAGGAGAAAAACTGTTTTTT. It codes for CASSSRTEGEKLFF. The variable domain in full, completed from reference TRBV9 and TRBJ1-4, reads DSGVTQTPKHLITATGQRVTLRCSPRSGDLSVYWYQQSLDQGLQFLIQYYNGEERAKGNILERFSAQQFPDLHSELNLSSLELGDSALYFCASSSRTEGEKLFFGSGTQLSVL.

Here the CDR3 DNA reads TGTGCCAGCAGTGAGGGGCGCGCCCGCACAGATACGCAGTATTTT. Protein product: CASSEGRARTDTQYF. The chain couples TRBV4-2 to TRBJ2-3; D assignment may be TRBD1 or TRBD2 (5 bases each). The CDR3 sequence is 15 residues long. Germline V lookup: CDR1 LGHNA, CDR2 YNFKEQ. The V gene lost 6 bases and the J gene lost 1 base, with 14 bases spanning the gap.

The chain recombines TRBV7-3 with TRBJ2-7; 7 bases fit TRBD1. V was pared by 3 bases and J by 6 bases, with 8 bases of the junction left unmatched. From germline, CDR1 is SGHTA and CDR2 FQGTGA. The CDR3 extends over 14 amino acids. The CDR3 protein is CASSLDRSSFEQYF. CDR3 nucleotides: TGTGCCAGCAGCTTGGACAGGTCTTCTTTCGAGCAGTACTTC. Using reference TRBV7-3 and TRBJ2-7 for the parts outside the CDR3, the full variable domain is GAGVSQTPSNKVTEKGKYVELRCDPISGHTALYWYRQSLGQGPEFLIYFQGTGAADDSGLPNDRFFAVRPEGSVSTLKIQRTERGDSAVYLCASSLDRSSFEQYFGPGTRLTVT.